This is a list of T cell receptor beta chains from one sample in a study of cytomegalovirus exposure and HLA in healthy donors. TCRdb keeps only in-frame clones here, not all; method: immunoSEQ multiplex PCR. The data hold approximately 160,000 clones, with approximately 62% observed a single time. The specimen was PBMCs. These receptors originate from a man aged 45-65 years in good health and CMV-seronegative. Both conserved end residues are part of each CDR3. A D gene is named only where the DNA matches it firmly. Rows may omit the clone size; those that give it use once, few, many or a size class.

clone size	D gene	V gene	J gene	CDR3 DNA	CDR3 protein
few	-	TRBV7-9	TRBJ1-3	TGTGCCAGCAGCCCCAACGGGGTCTCTGGAAACACCATATATTTT	CASSPNGVSGNTIYF
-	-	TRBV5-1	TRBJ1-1	TGCGCCAGCAGCTTGGAGTCAGGGGTCGTTAAAGCTGAAGCTTTCTTT	CASSLESGVVKAEAFF
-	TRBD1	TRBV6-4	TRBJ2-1	TGTGCCAGCAGTGACTCGGAAAGGGGGCGAAATGAGCAGTTCTTC	CASSDSERGRNEQFF
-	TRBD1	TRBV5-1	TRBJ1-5	TGCGCCAGCAGCTTGCAGGGGGAACAGCCCCAGCATTTT	CASSLQGEQPQHF
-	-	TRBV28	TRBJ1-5	TGTGCCAGCAGTTTCACGGGGTCGAGTCGGCCCCAGCATTTT	CASSFTGSSRPQHF
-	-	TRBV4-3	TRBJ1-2	TGCGCCAGCAGCCAAGTTCGGGGGGAAGGCTATGGCTACACCTTC	CASSQVRGEGYGYTF
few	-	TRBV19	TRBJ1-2	TGTGCCAGTAGTTTGGGGGCGACGACTAACTATGGCTACACCTTC	CASSLGATTNYGYTF
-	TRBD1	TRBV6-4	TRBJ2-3	TGTGCCAGCAGTGGGACAGGGGCTGCAGATACGCAGTATTTT	CASSGTGAADTQYF
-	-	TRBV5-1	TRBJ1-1	TGCGCCAGCAGCTCGAGCACTGAAGCTTTCTTT	CASSSSTEAFF
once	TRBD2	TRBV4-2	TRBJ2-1	TGTGCCAGCAGCCAAGTGGGGGTGGGCGGGGGGATCTACAATGAGCAGTTCTTC	CASSQVGVGGGIYNEQFF
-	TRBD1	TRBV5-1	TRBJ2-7	TGCGCCAGCAGCGATGGAGTGGGCCGGGACAGGGGGCTCGAGCAGTACTTC	CASSDGVGRDRGLEQYF
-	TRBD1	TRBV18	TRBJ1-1	TGTGCCAGCTCCAACAGGGGCGACACTGAAGCTTTCTTT	CASSNRGDTEAFF
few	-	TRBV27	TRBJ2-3	TGTGCCAGCAGGGCGCGAGCGGCAGGCACAGATACGCAGTATTTT	CASRARAAGTDTQYF
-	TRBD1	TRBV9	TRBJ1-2	TGTGCCAGCAGCTCTTCGACAGGGCTGGCCTATGGCTACACCTTC	CASSSSTGLAYGYTF
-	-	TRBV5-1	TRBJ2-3	TGCGCCAGCAGCTTGGGGGCGTCCAGCACAGATACGCAGTATTTT	CASSLGASSTDTQYF
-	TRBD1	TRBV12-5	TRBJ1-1	TGTGCTAGTGGTTTGGCCCCAGGGGGAGCTTTCTTT	CASGLAPGGAFF
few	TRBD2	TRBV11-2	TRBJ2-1	TGTGCCAGCAGCTTAACGCCCGGGACTAGAGGCAATGAGCAGTTCTTC	CASSLTPGTRGNEQFF
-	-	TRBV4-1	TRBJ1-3	TGCGCCAGCAGCCAAGATCCAGAATCTGGAAACACCATATATTTT	CASSQDPESGNTIYF
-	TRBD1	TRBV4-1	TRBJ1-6	TGCGCCAGCAGCCAAGTACCGGGGGACAGGGCCTCACCCCTCCACTTT	CASSQVPGDRASPLHF
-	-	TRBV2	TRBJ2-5	TGTGCCAGCAACCCTAGCCGGAGCCAAGAGACCCAGTACTTC	CASNPSRSQETQYF
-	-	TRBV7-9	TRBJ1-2	TGTGCCAGCAGGGCTAGCGCAGGGAATGGCTACACCTTC	CASRASAGNGYTF
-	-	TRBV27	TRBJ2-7	TGTGCCAGTAGTCCGGGACAATCCTACGAGCAGTACTTC	CASSPGQSYEQYF
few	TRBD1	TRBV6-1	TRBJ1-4	TGTGCCAGCAGTGGCCAAAAACAGGGGGCGCGGGAGAAACTGTTTTTT	CASSGQKQGAREKLFF
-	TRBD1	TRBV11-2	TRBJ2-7	TGTGCCAGCAGCTTAGGGGACAGGGGGCTCTCCTACGAGCAGTACTTC	CASSLGDRGLSYEQYF
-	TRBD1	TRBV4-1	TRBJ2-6	TGCGCCAGCAGCCAAGATCGGACAGGGGTAGGCCCTGGGGCCAACGTCCTGACTTTC	CASSQDRTGVGPGANVLTF
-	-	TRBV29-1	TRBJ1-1	TGCAGCGTTGAGCCGACAGGAGTGAACACTGAAGCTTTCTTT	CSVEPTGVNTEAFF
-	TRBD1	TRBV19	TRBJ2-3	TGTGCCAGTAGTAGGGACAGGGGAGATACGCAGTATTTT	CASSRDRGDTQYF
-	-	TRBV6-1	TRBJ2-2	TGTGCCAGCAGTGTTGGCGGGGCCGGGGAGCTGTTTTTT	CASSVGGAGELFF
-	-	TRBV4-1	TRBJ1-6	TGCGCCAGCAGCCAAGAATCCGGGAGTTCACCCCTCCACTTT	CASSQESGSSPLHF
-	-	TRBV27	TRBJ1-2	TGTGCCAGCAGATCGACGGGTACTTCTTATGGCTACACCTTC	CASRSTGTSYGYTF
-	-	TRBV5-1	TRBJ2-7	TGCGCCAGCAGCTTGGCGGGGGACGAGCAGTACTTC	CASSLAGDEQYF
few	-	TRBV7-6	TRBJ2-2	TGTGCCAGCAGCTTAGAGGTAGCGAGGAACACCGGGGAGCTGTTTTTT	CASSLEVARNTGELFF
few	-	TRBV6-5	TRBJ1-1	TGTGCCAGCAAAAGACAGTCTAACACTGAAGCTTTCTTT	CASKRQSNTEAFF
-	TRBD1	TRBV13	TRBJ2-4	TGTGCCAGCAGCTCACTTTGGACAGGGGGAAGCAAAAACATTCAGTACTTC	CASSSLWTGGSKNIQYF
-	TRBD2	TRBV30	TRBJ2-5	TGTGCCTGGAGTCCCGGGGGACTAGCGGGCGTCGGGACCCAGTACTTC	CAWSPGGLAGVGTQYF
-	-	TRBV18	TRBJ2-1	TGTGCCAGCTCACCTCAGGGCCACGAAGGGGGCAATGAGCAGTTCTTC	CASSPQGHEGGNEQFF
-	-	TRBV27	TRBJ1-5	TGTGCCAGCAGTTTAAAACAGGGCCCCGTTTCGCCCCAGCATTTT	CASSLKQGPVSPQHF
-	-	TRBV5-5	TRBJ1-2	TGTGCCACCGGGGGGCTTGGCTATGGCTACACCTTC	CATGGLGYGYTF
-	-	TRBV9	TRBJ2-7	TGTGCCAGCAGCGTAGTGCCAGGGCCCTCCTACGAGCAGTACTTC	CASSVVPGPSYEQYF
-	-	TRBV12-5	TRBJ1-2	TGTGCTAGTGGTTTGGAAAGGGGCTACTATGGCTACACCTTC	CASGLERGYYGYTF
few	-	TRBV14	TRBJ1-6	TGTGCCAGCAGCCAAGACCTCCGGGGTAGACGGTCTAATTCACCCCTCCACTTT	CASSQDLRGRRSNSPLHF
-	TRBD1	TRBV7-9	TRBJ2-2	TGTGCCAGCAGCTTACCAGACAGGGATTACGGGGAGCTGTTTTTT	CASSLPDRDYGELFF
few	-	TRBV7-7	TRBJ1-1	TGTGCTAGCAGCGCACGACAAAACACTGAAGCTTTCTTT	CASSARQNTEAFF
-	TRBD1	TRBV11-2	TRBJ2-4	TGTGCCAGCAGCATAAAATTTGGGGGACAGCAAACCCTCAAAAACATTCAGTACTTC	CASSIKFGGQQTLKNIQYF
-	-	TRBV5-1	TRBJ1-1	TGCGCCAGCAGCTTGGGAGGAGGGATGAACACTGAAGCTTTCTTT	CASSLGGGMNTEAFF
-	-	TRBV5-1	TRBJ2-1	TGCGCCAGCAGCTTGGACGGTCACAATGAGCAGTTCTTC	CASSLDGHNEQFF
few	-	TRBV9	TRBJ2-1	TGTGCCAGCAGCGTAGCTACTAGACCCAATGAGCAGTTCTTC	CASSVATRPNEQFF
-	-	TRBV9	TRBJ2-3	TGTGCCAGCAGCGTAGAACAGGGTATGGATACGCAGTATTTT	CASSVEQGMDTQYF
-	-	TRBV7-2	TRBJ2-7	TGTGCCAGCAGCTTAGGAGGCCTCAACTCCTACGAGCAGTACTTC	CASSLGGLNSYEQYF
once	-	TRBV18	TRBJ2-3	TGTGCCAGCTCACAGGGGGTGAGGACAGATACGCAGTATTTT	CASSQGVRTDTQYF
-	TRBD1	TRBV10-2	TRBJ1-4	TGCGCCAGCAGTGAGCAGGGACAGACTCATGAAAAACTGTTTTTT	CASSEQGQTHEKLFF